This T cell receptor beta chain is from a study of blood T cell repertoires in COVID-19. Only in-frame clones appear in the TCRdb table, and some are missing; sequencing was by immunoSEQ multiplex PCR. Seen here are about 210,000 clones, roughly nine tenths observed once, and the top ten hold under 0.9%. Germline CDR1 LNHDA, CDR2 SQIVND (reference sequence). V dropped 5 bases and J dropped 5 bases, with 19 bases sitting between them. The CDR3 runs 15 residues. This chain links TRBV19 with TRBJ2-7; a possible D gene is TRBD1 (6 bases). Sequencing was done on a sample of peripheral blood. The TCR sequence derives from a man aged 40-49 years with acute or convalescent COVID-19. CDR3 loop: CASSWGTGQKNEQYF. CDR3 nucleotide sequence: TGTGCCAGTAGTTGGGGTACAGGGCAGAAGAACGAGCAGTACTTC.